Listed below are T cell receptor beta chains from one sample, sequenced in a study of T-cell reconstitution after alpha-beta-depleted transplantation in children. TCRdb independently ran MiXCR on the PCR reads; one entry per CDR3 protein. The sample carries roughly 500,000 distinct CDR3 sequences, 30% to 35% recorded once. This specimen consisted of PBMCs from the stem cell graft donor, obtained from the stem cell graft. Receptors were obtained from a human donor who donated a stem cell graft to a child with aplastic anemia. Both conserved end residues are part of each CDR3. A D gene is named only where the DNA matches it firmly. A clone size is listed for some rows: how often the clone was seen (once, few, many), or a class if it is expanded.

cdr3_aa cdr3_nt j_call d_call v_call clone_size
CASSFGLAPYNEQFF TGTGCCAGCAGTTTTGGGCTAGCCCCTTACAATGAGCAGTTCTTC TRBJ2-1 NA TRBV12-3/TRBV12-4 few
CASSPPGAGYYTEAFF TGTGCCAGCAGTCCCCCCGGGGCAGGCTACTACACTGAAGCTTTCTTT TRBJ1-1 NA TRBV28 few
CASSPWGGTHNEQFF TGTGCCAGCAGCCCCTGGGGCGGGACCCACAATGAGCAGTTCTTC TRBJ2-1 NA TRBV7-9 NA
CASSLARGEGPQHF TGTGCCAGCAGCTTGGCCAGGGGGGAAGGGCCCCAGCATTTT TRBJ1-5 TRBD1 TRBV5-6 NA
CASSVDTYEQYF TGTGCCAGCAGCGTGGATACCTACGAGCAGTACTTC TRBJ2-7 NA TRBV5-4 NA
CATSPRLASEDTFYNEQFF TGTGCCACCAGCCCCAGACTAGCGAGCGAAGACACTTTCTACAATGAGCAGTTCTTC TRBJ2-1 TRBD2 TRBV24-1 NA
CASGRDLVDEQYF TGTGCCAGCGGGCGGGATCTTGTTGACGAGCAGTACTTC TRBJ2-7 NA TRBV6-2/TRBV6-3 NA
CASSLRANTGELFF TGTGCCAGCAGCTTACGTGCAAACACCGGGGAGCTGTTTTTT TRBJ2-2 NA TRBV7-9 few
CSARPWEGVGHIQYF TGCAGTGCTAGACCCTGGGAGGGGGTAGGTCACATTCAGTACTTC TRBJ2-4 NA TRBV20-1 NA
CASSWTATSDYEQYF TGTGCCAGTAGTTGGACCGCGACAAGCGACTACGAGCAGTACTTC TRBJ2-7 NA TRBV19 NA
CASTGRTQTGVWTEAFF TGTGCCAGCACCGGGAGGACTCAGACAGGGGTGTGGACTGAAGCTTTCTTT TRBJ1-1 TRBD1 TRBV12-3/TRBV12-4 NA
CASSLGGSHSNQPQHF TGCGCCAGCTCCCTAGGGGGGAGCCATAGCAATCAGCCCCAGCATTTT TRBJ1-5 NA TRBV5-1 NA
CSAPKGIGLVGTGELFF TGCAGTGCCCCCAAGGGTATTGGACTAGTGGGCACCGGGGAGCTGTTTTTT TRBJ2-2 TRBD2 TRBV20-1 few
CASSYLTNTGELFF TGTGCCAGCAGTTATCTGACCAACACCGGGGAGCTGTTTTTT TRBJ2-2 NA TRBV27 NA
CASSLSGLAETQYF TGTGCCAGCAGTTTATCGGGTCTAGCAGAGACCCAGTACTTC TRBJ2-5 NA TRBV27 few
CASSYGGRTNTEAFF TGTGCCAGCAGTTACGGGGGCAGAACGAACACTGAAGCTTTCTTT TRBJ1-1 NA TRBV6-5 few
CATSDLSGQGRTGELFF TGTGCCACCAGTGATTTGTCCGGACAGGGGCGCACCGGGGAGCTGTTTTTT TRBJ2-2 TRBD1 TRBV24-1 NA
CASGSDTQYF TGTGCTAGCGGGTCAGATACGCAGTATTTT TRBJ2-3 TRBD2 TRBV7-9 NA
CASDSSLFRTDTQYF TGTGCCAGCGACTCAAGCTTATTTCGCACAGATACGCAGTATTTT TRBJ2-3 NA TRBV12-3/TRBV12-4 NA
CASTKRTPYTGELFF TGTGCCAGCACCAAGAGGACGCCTTACACCGGGGAGCTGTTTTTT TRBJ2-2 NA TRBV28 NA
CATSEGGEGYTF TGTGCCACCAGCGAGGGGGGAGAAGGCTACACCTTC TRBJ1-2 NA TRBV24-1 NA
CASSLQESTYNSPLHF TGTGCCAGCAGCCTACAGGAATCTACCTATAATTCACCCCTCCACTTT TRBJ1-6 NA TRBV7-2 few
CSVGPGGTGVVGYTF TGCAGCGTTGGACCCGGAGGGACAGGGGTGGTGGGCTACACCTTC TRBJ1-2 TRBD1 TRBV29-1 NA
CASSPGLSGGNTIYF TGTGCCAGCTCACCGGGGCTCTCGGGTGGAAACACCATATATTTT TRBJ1-3 NA TRBV18 NA
CASSFPGQHTGELFF TGTGCCAGCAGCTTTCCTGGACAGCACACCGGGGAGCTGTTTTTT TRBJ2-2 NA TRBV5-4 NA
CASSYTISSGRTVQETQYF TGTGCCAGCAGTTACACAATTAGCAGCGGGAGGACGGTACAAGAGACCCAGTACTTC TRBJ2-5 TRBD2 TRBV6-5 NA